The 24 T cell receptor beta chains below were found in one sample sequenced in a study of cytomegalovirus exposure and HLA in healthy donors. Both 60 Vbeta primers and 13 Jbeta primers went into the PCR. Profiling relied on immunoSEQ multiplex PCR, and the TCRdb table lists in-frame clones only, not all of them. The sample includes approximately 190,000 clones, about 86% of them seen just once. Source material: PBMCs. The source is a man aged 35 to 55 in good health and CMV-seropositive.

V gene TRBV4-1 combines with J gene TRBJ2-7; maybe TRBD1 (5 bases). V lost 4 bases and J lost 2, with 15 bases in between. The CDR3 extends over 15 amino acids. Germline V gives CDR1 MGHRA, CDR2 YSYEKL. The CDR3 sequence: CASSPLGQAAYEQYF. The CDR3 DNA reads TGCGCCAGCAGCCCCCTGGGGCAGGCCGCCTACGAGCAGTACTTC.

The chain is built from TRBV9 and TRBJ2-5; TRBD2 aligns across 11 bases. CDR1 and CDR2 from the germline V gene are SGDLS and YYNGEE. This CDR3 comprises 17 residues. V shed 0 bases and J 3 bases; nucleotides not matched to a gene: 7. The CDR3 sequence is CASSVGSGRAIEETQYF. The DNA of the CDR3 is TGTGCCAGCAGCGTAGGTAGCGGGAGGGCCATCGAAGAGACCCAGTACTTC.

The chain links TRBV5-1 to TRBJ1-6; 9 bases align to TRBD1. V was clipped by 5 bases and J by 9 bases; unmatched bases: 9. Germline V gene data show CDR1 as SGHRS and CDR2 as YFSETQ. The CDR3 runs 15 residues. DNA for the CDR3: TGCGCCAGCAGTCAAACTTGGGACAGGGTTTCACCCCTCCACTTT. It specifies CASSQTWDRVSPLHF.

The CDR3 sequence is CASTHGQTVGYTF. CDR3 bases: TGTGCCAGCACCCACGGACAGACCGTGGGCTACACCTTC. The J gene is TRBJ1-2, the V gene TRBV6-5, with a possible D match to TRBD1 (6 bases). With 7 bases removed from V and 8 bases from J, the gap between germline ends came to 17 bases. CDR3 length: 13 amino acids. Germline V gene sequence: CDR1 MNHEY, CDR2 SVGAGI.

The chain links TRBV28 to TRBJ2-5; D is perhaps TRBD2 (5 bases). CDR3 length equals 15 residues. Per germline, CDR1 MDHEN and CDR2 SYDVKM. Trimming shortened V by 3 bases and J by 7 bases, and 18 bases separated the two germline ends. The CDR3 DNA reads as TGTGCCAGCAGTTTGCAAGCGGTCCGTCGTGGGACCCAGTACTTC. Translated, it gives CASSLQAVRRGTQYF.

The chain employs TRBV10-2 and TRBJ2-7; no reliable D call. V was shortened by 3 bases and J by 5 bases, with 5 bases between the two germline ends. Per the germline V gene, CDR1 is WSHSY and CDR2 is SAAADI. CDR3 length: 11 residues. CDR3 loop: CASSELDEQYF. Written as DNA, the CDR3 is TGCGCCAGCAGTGAACTTGACGAGCAGTACTTC.

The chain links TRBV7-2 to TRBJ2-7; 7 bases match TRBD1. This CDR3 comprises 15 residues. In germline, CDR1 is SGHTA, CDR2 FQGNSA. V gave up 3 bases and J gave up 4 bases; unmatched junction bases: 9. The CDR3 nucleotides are TGTGCCAGCAGCTTCTCCGGGACAGTTATTTACGAGCAGTACTTC. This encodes CASSFSGTVIYEQYF.

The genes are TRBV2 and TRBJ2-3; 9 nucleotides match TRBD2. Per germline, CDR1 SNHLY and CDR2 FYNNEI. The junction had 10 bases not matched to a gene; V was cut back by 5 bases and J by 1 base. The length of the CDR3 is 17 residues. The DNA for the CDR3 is TGTGCCAGCAGTTTTGTGGCGGGAGGGCCCGGCACAGATACGCAGTATTTT. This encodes CASSFVAGGPGTDTQYF.

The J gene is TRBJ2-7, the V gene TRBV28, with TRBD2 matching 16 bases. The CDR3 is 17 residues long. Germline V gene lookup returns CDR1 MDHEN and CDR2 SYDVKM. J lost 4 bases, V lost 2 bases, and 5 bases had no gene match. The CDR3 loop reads CASSLGTSGRASYEQYF. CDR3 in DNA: TGTGCCAGCAGTTTAGGGACTAGCGGGAGGGCCTCGTACGAGCAGTACTTC.

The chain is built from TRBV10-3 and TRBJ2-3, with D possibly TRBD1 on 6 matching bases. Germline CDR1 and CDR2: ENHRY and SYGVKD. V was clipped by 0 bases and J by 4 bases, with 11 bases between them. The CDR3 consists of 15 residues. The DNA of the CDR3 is TGTGCCATCAGTGAGTCATGGGACATAGCAGATACGCAGTATTTT. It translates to CAISESWDIADTQYF.

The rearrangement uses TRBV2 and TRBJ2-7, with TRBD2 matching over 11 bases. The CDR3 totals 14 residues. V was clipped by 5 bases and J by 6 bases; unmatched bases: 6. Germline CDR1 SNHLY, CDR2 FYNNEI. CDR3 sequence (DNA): TGTGCCAGCAGTTCACTAGCGGGAGAATTCGAGCAGTACTTC. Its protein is CASSSLAGEFEQYF.

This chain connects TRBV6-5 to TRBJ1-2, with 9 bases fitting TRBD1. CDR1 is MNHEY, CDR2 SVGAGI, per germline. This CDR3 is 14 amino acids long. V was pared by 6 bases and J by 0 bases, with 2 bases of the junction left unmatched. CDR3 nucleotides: TGTGCCAGCAGAAGGGACAGGGCTAACTATGGCTACACCTTC. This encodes CASRRDRANYGYTF.

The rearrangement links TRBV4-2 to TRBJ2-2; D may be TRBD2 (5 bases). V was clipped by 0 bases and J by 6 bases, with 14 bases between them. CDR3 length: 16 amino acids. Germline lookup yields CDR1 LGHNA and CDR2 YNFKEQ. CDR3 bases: TGTGCCAGCAGCCAAGATTCGGGAAATAAGGCCGGGGAGCTGTTTTTT. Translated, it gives CASSQDSGNKAGELFF.

The CDR3: CASSDTSGRTGELFF. CDR3 nucleotide sequence: TGTGCCAGCAGCGACACTAGCGGGAGGACCGGGGAGCTGTTTTTT. The chain recombines TRBV7-9 with TRBJ2-2; 12 positions agree with TRBD2. Losses at the gene ends were 5 bases for V and 5 bases for J; bases not matched to a gene: 3. CDR1 SEHNR and CDR2 FQNEAQ come from the germline V gene (reference sequence). CDR3 length equals 15 residues.

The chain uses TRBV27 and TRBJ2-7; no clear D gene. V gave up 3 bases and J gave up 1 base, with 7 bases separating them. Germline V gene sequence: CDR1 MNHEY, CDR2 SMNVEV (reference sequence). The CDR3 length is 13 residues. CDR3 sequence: CASSLARSYEQYF. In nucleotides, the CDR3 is TGTGCCAGCAGTTTGGCCAGATCCTACGAGCAGTACTTC.

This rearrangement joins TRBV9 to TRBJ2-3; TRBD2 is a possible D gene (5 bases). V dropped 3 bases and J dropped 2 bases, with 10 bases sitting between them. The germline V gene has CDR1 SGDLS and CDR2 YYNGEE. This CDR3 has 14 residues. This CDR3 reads CASSDRDPTDTQYF. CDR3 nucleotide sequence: TGTGCCAGCAGCGACCGGGATCCCACAGATACGCAGTATTTT. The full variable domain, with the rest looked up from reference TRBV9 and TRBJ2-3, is DSGVTQTPKHLITATGQRVTLRCSPRSGDLSVYWYQQSLDQGLQFLIQYYNGEERAKGNILERFSAQQFPDLHSELNLSSLELGDSALYFCASSDRDPTDTQYFGPGTRLTVL.

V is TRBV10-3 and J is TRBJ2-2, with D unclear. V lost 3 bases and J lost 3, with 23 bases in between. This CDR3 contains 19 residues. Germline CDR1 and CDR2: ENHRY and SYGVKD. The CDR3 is CAISDPTNLPGRDTGELFF. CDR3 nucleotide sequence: TGTGCCATCAGTGACCCAACTAACCTCCCCGGTCGGGACACCGGGGAGCTGTTTTTT.

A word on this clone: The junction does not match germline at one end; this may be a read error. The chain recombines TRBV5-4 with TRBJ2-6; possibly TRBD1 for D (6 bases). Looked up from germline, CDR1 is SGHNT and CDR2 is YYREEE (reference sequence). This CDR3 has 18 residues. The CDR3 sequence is CASSLARGLPSGANGLTF. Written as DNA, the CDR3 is TGTGCCAGCAGCTTGGCCAGGGGCCTCCCCTCTGGGGCCAACGGCCTGACTTTC.

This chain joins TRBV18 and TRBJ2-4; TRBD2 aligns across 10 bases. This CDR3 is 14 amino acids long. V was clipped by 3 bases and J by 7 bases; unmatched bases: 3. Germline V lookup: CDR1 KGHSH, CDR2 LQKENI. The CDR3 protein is CASSPQAGGNIQYF. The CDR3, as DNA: TGTGCCAGCTCACCTCAAGCGGGAGGGAACATTCAGTACTTC.

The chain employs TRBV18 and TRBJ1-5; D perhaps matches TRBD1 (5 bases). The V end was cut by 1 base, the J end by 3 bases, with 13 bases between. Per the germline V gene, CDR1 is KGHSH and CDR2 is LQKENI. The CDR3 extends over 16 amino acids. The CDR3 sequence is CASSPLDQGDNQPQHF. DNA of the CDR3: TGTGCCAGCTCACCACTCGATCAGGGTGACAATCAGCCCCAGCATTTT. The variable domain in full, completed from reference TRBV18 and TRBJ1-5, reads NAGVMQNPRHLVRRRGQEARLRCSPMKGHSHVYWYRQLPEEGLKFMVYLQKENIIDESGMPKERFSAEFPKEGPSILRIQQVVRGDSAAYFCASSPLDQGDNQPQHFGDGTRLSIL.

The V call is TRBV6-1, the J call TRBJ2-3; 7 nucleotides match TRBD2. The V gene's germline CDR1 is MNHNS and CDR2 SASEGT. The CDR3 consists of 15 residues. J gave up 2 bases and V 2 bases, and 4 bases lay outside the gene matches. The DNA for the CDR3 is TGTGCCAGCAGTGAACGACTAGCTTTCACAGATACGCAGTATTTT. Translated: CASSERLAFTDTQYF.

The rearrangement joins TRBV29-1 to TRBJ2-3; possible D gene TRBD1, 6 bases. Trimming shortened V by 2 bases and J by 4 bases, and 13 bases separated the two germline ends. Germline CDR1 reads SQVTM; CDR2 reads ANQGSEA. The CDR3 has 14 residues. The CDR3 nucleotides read TGCAGCGTTGAACGGTCAGGGGCCGCAGATACGCAGTATTTT. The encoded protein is CSVERSGAADTQYF.

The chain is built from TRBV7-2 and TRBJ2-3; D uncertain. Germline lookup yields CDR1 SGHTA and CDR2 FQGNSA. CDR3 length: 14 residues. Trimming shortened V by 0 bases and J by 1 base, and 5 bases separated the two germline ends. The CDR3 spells CASSLAVGTDTQYF. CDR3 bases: TGTGCCAGCAGCTTAGCGGTAGGCACAGATACGCAGTATTTT.

CDR3 sequence reads: CASSTVGLAGVDEQYF. CDR3 bases: TGTGCCAGCAGTACCGTCGGACTAGCGGGAGTCGACGAGCAGTACTTC. The rearrangement joins TRBV6-6 to TRBJ2-7, with 13 positions matching TRBD2. With 5 bases clipped from V and 5 bases from J, the junction kept 9 bases outside the gene matches. The germline V gene has CDR1 MNHNY and CDR2 SVGAGI (reference sequence). The CDR3 spans 16 residues.